The T cell receptor (beta chain) under discussion was sequenced for a study of blood T cell repertoires in COVID-19. Study-wide background: Donors in the United States, Italy and Spain gave samples during acute or convalescent COVID-19. Sample material is recorded as cDNA or gDNA derived from T cells, B-cell-depleted T cells, or PBMCs.

The junction had 8 bases not matched to a gene; V was cut back by 8 bases and J by 2 bases. Germline V gives CDR1 SGHVS, CDR2 FQNEAQ. This CDR3 contains 15 residues. As originally analysed: Estimated nucleated cell counts came from reference gene primer amplification. Produced via immunoSEQ multiplex PCR; TCRdb's table is partial and in-frame only. The V and J calls and clone size come from that table; D and trimming were worked out from the DNA. The sample shows around 80,000 clones, around nine tenths of them seen only once. The clonotype was recovered from an elderly woman with acute or convalescent COVID-19. This chain joins TRBV7-8 and TRBJ2-3, with 9 bases that match TRBD2. Sequencing input: peripheral blood. The CDR3 nucleotides read TGTGCCAGCTGTAGCGGGAGTAGATTCACAGATACGCAGTATTTT. Its translation is CASCSGSRFTDTQYF.